This T cell receptor beta chain was identified during a study of CD4 T cells in relation to SARS-CoV-2 and coronaviruses. Germline V CDR1 and CDR2: MNHNY, SVGAGI (reference sequence). Trimming shortened V by 2 bases and J by 4 bases, and 11 bases separated the two germline ends. The CDR3 consists of 15 residues. On this clone itself: Its specificity is unknown.

Clones were read by immunoSEQ multiplex PCR, and TCRdb kept only the in-frame ones, dropping some. The data contain 35,000 to 50,000 clones, over 70% of them seen just once; the ten biggest clones take up about 1.5%. The V and J genes are TRBV6-6 and TRBJ1-4; no firm D call. The sequenced material came from naive CD4+ T cells from PBMCs, cultured in vitro. Specified subset: naive CD4+ T cells isolated by negative enrichment. This sequence was found in an adult with COVID-19. In DNA form, the CDR3 reads TGTGCCAGCAGTTACCGGGGAAGGAATAATGAAAAACTGTTTTTT. Translation gives CASSYRGRNNEKLFF.